The rows below give T cell receptor beta chains drawn from one sample of a study of breast tumors, draining lymph nodes, adjacent tissues. MiXCR, applied by TCRdb to the multiplex PCR reads, yields one record per CDR3 protein. The sample lists about 31,000 distinct CDR3 sequences, 63% occurring once. The source material was breast tumor tissue. The receptors shown here come from a female donor with breast cancer. Some clones in this sample may be carry-over from other donors' samples. CDR3s include the opening cysteine and the closing phenylalanine or tryptophan. Each record gives: CDR3 length, D gene, clone size, V gene, J gene, CDR3 protein, CDR3 DNA. The D gene is left open where the match is weak. Not every row has a clone size; where given, it reads once, few, many or a size class.

length: 15
D: TRBD2
size: -
V: TRBV20-1
J: TRBJ2-3
CDR3: CSALTSGGFTDTQYF
DNA: TGCAGTGCCCTTACTAGCGGGGGGTTCACAGATACGCAGTATTTT

length: 17
D: TRBD1
size: -
V: TRBV15
J: TRBJ1-3
CDR3: CATSRDWPTGAGNTIYF
DNA: TGTGCTACCAGCAGAGATTGGCCGACAGGGGCTGGAAACACCATATATTTT

length: 17
D: TRBD2
size: -
V: TRBV19
J: TRBJ2-6
CDR3: CASSRVAGDSGANVLTF
DNA: TGTGCCAGTAGTAGAGTAGCGGGGGACTCTGGGGCCAACGTCCTGACTTTC

length: 16
D: TRBD2
size: many
V: TRBV6-5
J: TRBJ2-2
CDR3: CASTTRLADLPGELFF
DNA: TGTGCCAGCACCACTAGACTAGCGGACCTTCCCGGGGAGCTGTTTTTT

length: 14
D: -
size: -
V: TRBV20-1
J: TRBJ2-1
CDR3: CIPESGNLYNEQFF
DNA: TGCATCCCTGAATCCGGGAATCTCTACAATGAGCAGTTCTTC

length: 17
D: TRBD2
size: many
V: TRBV7-7
J: TRBJ2-3
CDR3: CASSPNPAGGPTDTQYF
DNA: TGTGCTAGCAGCCCCAATCCAGCGGGAGGGCCAACAGATACGCAGTATTTT

length: 16
D: TRBD2
size: many
V: TRBV14
J: TRBJ2-1
CDR3: CASSQDRLAFINEQFF
DNA: TGTGCCAGCAGCCAAGATCGACTAGCCTTCATCAATGAGCAGTTCTTC

length: 15
D: -
size: many
V: TRBV20-1
J: TRBJ1-3
CDR3: CSASPGTVDGNTIYF
DNA: TGCAGTGCGAGTCCGGGTACGGTCGATGGAAACACCATATATTTT

length: 15
D: -
size: -
V: TRBV7-3
J: TRBJ2-1
CDR3: CASSQNAGTYNEQFF
DNA: TGTGCCAGCAGCCAGAACGCAGGTACTTACAATGAGCAGTTCTTC

length: 21
D: TRBD2
size: -
V: TRBV19
J: TRBJ2-1
CDR3: CASSTRTLSISGTSGIDEQFF
DNA: TGTGCCAGTAGTACTCGGACATTATCGATATCCGGGACTAGCGGGATTGATGAGCAGTTCTTC

length: 15
D: -
size: many
V: TRBV19
J: TRBJ2-1
CDR3: CASSIDREAYNEQFF
DNA: TGTGCCAGTAGTATTGACAGGGAGGCTTACAATGAGCAGTTCTTC

length: 16
D: TRBD1
size: -
V: TRBV15
J: TRBJ1-3
CDR3: CATSRADRGGGNTIYF
DNA: TGTGCCACCAGCAGAGCGGACAGGGGAGGTGGAAACACCATATATTTT

length: 13
D: -
size: -
V: TRBV4-3
J: TRBJ1-4
CDR3: CASSQVAGEKLFF
DNA: TGCGCCAGCAGCCAAGTGGCGGGGGAAAAACTGTTTTTT

length: 13
D: -
size: many
V: TRBV12-3/TRBV12-4
J: TRBJ1-4
CDR3: CASSFQGEEKLFF
DNA: TGTGCCAGCAGTTTCCAGGGAGAGGAAAAACTGTTTTTT

length: 16
D: -
size: -
V: TRBV6-1
J: TRBJ2-1
CDR3: CASSAPGTAGYNEQFF
DNA: TGTGCCAGCAGTGCGCCCGGGACGGCCGGCTACAATGAGCAGTTCTTC

length: 15
D: -
size: few
V: TRBV2
J: TRBJ1-5
CDR3: CASSDWGFSNQPQHF
DNA: TGTGCCAGCAGTGATTGGGGGTTTAGCAATCAGCCCCAGCATTTT

length: 13
D: -
size: once
V: TRBV2
J: TRBJ2-1
CDR3: CASSDPGRNEQFF
DNA: TGTGCCAGCAGTGACCCAGGGCGGAATGAGCAGTTCTTC

length: 12
D: -
size: -
V: TRBV28
J: TRBJ2-1
CDR3: CASSWTLGMQFF
DNA: TGTGCCAGCAGTTGGACACTCGGAATGCAGTTCTTC

length: 16
D: TRBD2
size: many
V: TRBV27
J: TRBJ2-7
CDR3: CASSPLGAGGVHEQYF
DNA: TGTGCCAGCAGCCCTTTGGGAGCGGGAGGGGTACACGAGCAGTACTTC

length: 15
D: TRBD2
size: -
V: TRBV7-3
J: TRBJ2-1
CDR3: CASSLGLAGGNEQFF
DNA: TGTGCCAGCAGCTTGGGACTAGCGGGGGGTAATGAGCAGTTCTTC

length: 11
D: -
size: few
V: TRBV2
J: TRBJ2-5
CDR3: CASRLGETQYF
DNA: TGTGCCAGCAGACTCGGAGAGACCCAGTACTTC

length: 13
D: TRBD2
size: -
V: TRBV20-1
J: TRBJ2-5
CDR3: CSARLAGAETQYF
DNA: TGCAGTGCTAGACTAGCGGGAGCAGAGACCCAGTACTTC

length: 17
D: TRBD1
size: -
V: TRBV20-1
J: TRBJ1-4
CDR3: CSARDLGRDSAFEKLFF
DNA: TGCAGTGCTAGAGATCTCGGCCGGGACAGCGCGTTTGAAAAACTGTTTTTT